The rows below give T cell receptor beta chains drawn from one sample of a study of blood T cell repertoires in COVID-19. The data were produced by immunoSEQ multiplex PCR, yet TCRdb's version contains in-frame clones alone and is incomplete. The sample lists about 140,000 clones; 84% were seen once. The sequenced sample consisted of PBMCs or T cells enriched from blood (not recorded which). The receptor source for this set is a man in his forties with acute COVID-19. Each CDR3 is given with its conserved first and last residue. The order of the fields is J gene, D gene, CDR3 length, clone size, V gene, CDR3 protein, CDR3 DNA. D genes are given only for firm matches. Size tells how often a clone was seen (once, few, many) or the class of an expanded clone, and some rows leave it out.

>TRBJ1-1|TRBD1|16|NA|TRBV7-2
CASSLVAGTGATEAFF
TGTGCCAGCAGCTTAGTCGCAGGGACAGGTGCCACTGAAGCTTTCTTT
>TRBJ1-2|NA|14|NA|TRBV11-2
CASRSDAGNYGYTF
TGTGCCAGCAGGAGCGACGCGGGAAACTATGGCTACACCTTC
>TRBJ2-2|NA|16|NA|TRBV4-3
CASSQEAGTNTGELFF
TGCGCCAGCAGCCAAGAGGCAGGGACAAACACCGGGGAGCTGTTTTTT
>TRBJ2-3|NA|14|NA|TRBV14
CASSLGSRADTQYF
TGTGCCAGCAGCCTTGGATCTCGGGCAGATACGCAGTATTTT
>TRBJ2-1|NA|15|once|TRBV28
CASSLQRYSYNEQFF
TGTGCCAGCAGTTTACAGCGCTACTCCTACAATGAGCAGTTCTTC
>TRBJ2-7|NA|15|NA|TRBV18
CASSPFPRDSYEQYF
TGTGCCAGCTCACCATTCCCTCGGGACTCCTACGAGCAGTACTTC
>TRBJ2-3|NA|13|NA|TRBV18
CASSPEQADTQYF
TGTGCCAGCTCACCGGAACAGGCAGATACGCAGTATTTT
>TRBJ2-3|NA|14|NA|TRBV9
CASSVDLSTDTQYF
TGTGCCAGCAGCGTAGATCTGAGCACAGATACGCAGTATTTT
>TRBJ2-1|TRBD1|15|NA|TRBV9
CASSVGQGALNEQFF
TGTGCCAGCAGCGTAGGACAGGGGGCACTCAATGAGCAGTTCTTC
>TRBJ2-5|NA|13|NA|TRBV27
CASSLSRQETQYF
TGTGCCAGCAGTTTATCGCGCCAAGAGACCCAGTACTTC
>TRBJ1-2|NA|15|NA|TRBV4-3
CASSQDPRRMSGYTF
TGCGCCAGCAGCCAAGATCCACGGAGGATGTCAGGCTACACCTTC
>TRBJ2-2|NA|13|NA|TRBV12-3/TRBV12-4
CASSPRGTGELFF
TGTGCCAGCAGTCCCCGCGGGACCGGGGAGCTGTTTTTT
>TRBJ2-2|TRBD1|16|NA|TRBV5-6
CASSLWDRGVTGELFF
TGTGCCAGCAGCCTCTGGGACAGGGGGGTCACCGGGGAGCTGTTTTTT
>TRBJ1-4|NA|14|NA|TRBV7-2
CASSLQATNEKLFF
TGTGCCAGCAGCCTACAGGCAACTAATGAAAAACTGTTTTTT
>TRBJ1-1|NA|18|NA|TRBV3-1/TRBV3-2
CASSQEVKLSGVNTEAFF
TGTGCCAGCAGCCAAGAAGTAAAGCTATCGGGTGTGAACACTGAAGCTTTCTTT